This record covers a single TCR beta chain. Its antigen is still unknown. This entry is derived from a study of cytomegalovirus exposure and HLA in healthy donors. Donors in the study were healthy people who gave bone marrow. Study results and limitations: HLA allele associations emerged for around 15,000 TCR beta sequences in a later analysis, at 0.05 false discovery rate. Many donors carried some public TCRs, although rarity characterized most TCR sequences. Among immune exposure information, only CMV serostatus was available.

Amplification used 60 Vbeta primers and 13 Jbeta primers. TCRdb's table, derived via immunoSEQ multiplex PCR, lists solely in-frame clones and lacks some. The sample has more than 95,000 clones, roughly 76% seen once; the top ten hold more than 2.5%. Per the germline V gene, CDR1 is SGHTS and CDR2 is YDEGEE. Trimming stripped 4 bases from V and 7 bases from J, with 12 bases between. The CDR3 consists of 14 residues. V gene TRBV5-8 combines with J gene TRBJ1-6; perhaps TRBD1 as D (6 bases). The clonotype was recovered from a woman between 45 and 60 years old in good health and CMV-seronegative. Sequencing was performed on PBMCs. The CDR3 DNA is TGTGCCAGCAGCGCATGGACAGAAAATTCACCCCTCCACTTT. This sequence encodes CASSAWTENSPLHF.